The TCR beta chain under discussion was sequenced for a study of CD8 T cells in Susac syndrome. Looking at the study overall: Among the Susac syndrome patients who underwent sequencing, about 6 had clinically active disease, while about 8 of them were in remission. When blood was collected, patients with Susac syndrome were therapy-naive, were taking corticosteroids, or were receiving intravenous immunoglobulin alone. Study observations and caveats: In its TCR sequencing and HLA analysis, the study acknowledged that the number of individuals was relatively small.

Reverse transcription of roughly 0.5 to 1 ug RNA used random hexamers. From the immunoSEQ multiplex PCR reads, TCRdb called clonotypes with MiXCR, one entry per CDR3 protein. The top ten clones hold roughly 0.5% of a sample with more than 65,000 distinct CDR3 sequences, about 95% of them seen once. As for this clonotype: What it binds is unknown.

Germline V gives CDR1 LGHDT, CDR2 YNNKEL (reference sequence). J lost 2 bases, V lost 0 bases, and 8 bases had no gene match. The CDR3 runs 17 residues. The TCR comes from a human donor with Susac syndrome. Sequenced: CD8+ T cells from PBMCs. This chain joins TRBV3-1 and TRBJ2-3, with 7 bases matching TRBD2. The CDR3 region is CASSQDGTNNPTDTQYF. The DNA of the CDR3 is TGTGCCAGCAGCCAAGATGGGACTAACAACCCCACAGATACGCAGTATTTT.